The present T cell receptor beta chain was sequenced within a study of regulatory T cells. Study-level findings and limits: Skewed V and J usage and few unique V-J pairs marked patient repertoires, most in Tregs. In CD3G-deficient patients, conventional CD4+ T cells were enriched for hydrophobic CDR3 residues at positions 6 and 7.

All CD3G-deficient patients showed autoimmunity, more severe in two. Patients, 2 to 39 years old, had expanded memory T-cell proportions. Sorting split CD4+ cells into CD25-high CD127-low Tregs and CD25-low CD127-high conventional T cells. This clone was counted between two and nine times. Antigen unknown. The primer mix had 52 TRBV and 13 TRBJ primers. The protocol was immunoSEQ multiplex PCR, while the TCRdb copy is restricted to in-frame clones and leaves out a portion. The sample has around 16,000 clones, 84% seen once; the top ten hold around 8%. V shed 6 bases and J shed 3 bases, with 15 bases lying between them. Germline V CDR1 and CDR2: WSHSY, SAAADI. This CDR3 is 14 amino acids long.

The specimen was conventional CD4+ T cells sorted from blood. This clonotype was obtained from a person aged 25 to 45 with CD3G deficiency. The chain joins TRBV10-2 to TRBJ2-7; D possibly uses TRBD1 or TRBD2 (6 bases each). CDR3 region: CASSRGGHNYEQYF. The CDR3 DNA follows: TGCGCCAGCAGCCGAGGGGGGCACAACTACGAGCAGTACTTC.